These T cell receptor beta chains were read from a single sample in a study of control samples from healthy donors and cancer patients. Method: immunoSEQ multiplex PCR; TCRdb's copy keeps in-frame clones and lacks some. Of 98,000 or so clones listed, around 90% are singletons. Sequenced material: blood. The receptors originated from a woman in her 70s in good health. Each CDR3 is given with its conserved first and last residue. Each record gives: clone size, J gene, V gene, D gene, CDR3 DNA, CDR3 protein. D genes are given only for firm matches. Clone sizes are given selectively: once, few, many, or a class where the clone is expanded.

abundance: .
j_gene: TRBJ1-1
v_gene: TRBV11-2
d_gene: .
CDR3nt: TGTGCCAGCAGCGGCGGGGGTGGCACTGAAGCTTTCTTT
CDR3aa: CASSGGGGTEAFF

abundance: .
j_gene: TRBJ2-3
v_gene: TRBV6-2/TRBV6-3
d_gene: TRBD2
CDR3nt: TGTGCCAGCAGTTACAGTGCTAGCGGGGGGGCGGTGTCTACGCAGTATTTT
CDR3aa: CASSYSASGGAVSTQYF

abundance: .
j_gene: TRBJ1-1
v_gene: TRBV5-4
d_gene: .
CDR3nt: TGTGCCAGCAGCTCCAGGGACCGATTCAACACTGAAGCTTTCTTT
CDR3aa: CASSSRDRFNTEAFF

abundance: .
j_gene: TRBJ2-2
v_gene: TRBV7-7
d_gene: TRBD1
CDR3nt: TGTGCTAGCAGCTCTGACAGGGCCGGGGAGCTGTTTTTT
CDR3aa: CASSSDRAGELFF

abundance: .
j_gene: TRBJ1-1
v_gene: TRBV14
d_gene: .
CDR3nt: TGTGCCAGCAGCCAAGTCTTCGGCACTGAAGCTTTCTTT
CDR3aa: CASSQVFGTEAFF

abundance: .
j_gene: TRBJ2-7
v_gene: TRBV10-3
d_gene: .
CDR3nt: TGTGCCATCAGTGACCAGGGCTCCTACGAGCAGTACTTC
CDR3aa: CAISDQGSYEQYF

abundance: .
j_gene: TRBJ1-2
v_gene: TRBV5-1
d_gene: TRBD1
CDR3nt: TGCGCCACCAGGGGGGACGGCTATGGCTACACCTTC
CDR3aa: CATRGDGYGYTF

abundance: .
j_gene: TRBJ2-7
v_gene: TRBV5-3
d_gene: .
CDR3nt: TGTGCCAGAAGCCCGCGAGGGGGGTGCGAGCAGTACTTC
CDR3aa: CARSPRGGCEQYF

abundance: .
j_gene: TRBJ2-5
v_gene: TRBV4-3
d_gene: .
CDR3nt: TGCGCCAGCAGCGGCCGACGGCAAGAGACCCAGTACTTC
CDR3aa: CASSGRRQETQYF

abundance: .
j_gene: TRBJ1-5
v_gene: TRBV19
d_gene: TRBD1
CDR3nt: TGTGCCAGTAGAGCGGGACAGGGGTTGCGGCAGCCCCAGCATTTT
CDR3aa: CASRAGQGLRQPQHF

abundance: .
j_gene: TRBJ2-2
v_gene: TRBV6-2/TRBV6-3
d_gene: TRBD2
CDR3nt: TGTGCCAGCAGTTACTCTCCGGGACTAGAGGACACCGGGGAGCTGTTTTTT
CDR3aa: CASSYSPGLEDTGELFF

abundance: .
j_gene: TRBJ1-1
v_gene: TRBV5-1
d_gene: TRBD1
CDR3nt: TGCGCCAGCACCCCCGGACAGGGTGGGACTGAAGCTTTCTTT
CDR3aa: CASTPGQGGTEAFF

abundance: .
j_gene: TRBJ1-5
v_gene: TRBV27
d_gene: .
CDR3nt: TGTGCCAGCAGTGACAGGTTCGGGCAGCCCCAGCATTTT
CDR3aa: CASSDRFGQPQHF

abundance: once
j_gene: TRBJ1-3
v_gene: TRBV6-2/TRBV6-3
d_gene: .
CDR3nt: TGTGCCAGCAGTTACGCCCCGCAGACTGGAAACACCATATATTTT
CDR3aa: CASSYAPQTGNTIYF

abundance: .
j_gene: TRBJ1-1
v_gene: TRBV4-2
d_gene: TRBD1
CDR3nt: TGTGCCAGCAGCCAAACAGGGGACTTGACGGAAGCTTTCTTT
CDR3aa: CASSQTGDLTEAFF

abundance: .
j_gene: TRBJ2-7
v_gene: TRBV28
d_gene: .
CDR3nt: TGTGCCAGCAGCCCTCCTGGCGGTGCCTACGAGCAGTACTTC
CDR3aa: CASSPPGGAYEQYF

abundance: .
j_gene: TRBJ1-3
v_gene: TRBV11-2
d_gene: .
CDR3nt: TGTGCCAGCAGCTTAGAATTTCAGGGGAGCTCTGGAAACACCATATATTTT
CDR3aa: CASSLEFQGSSGNTIYF

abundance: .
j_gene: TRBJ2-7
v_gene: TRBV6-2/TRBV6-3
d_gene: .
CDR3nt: TGTGCCAGCAGTAACCCCTCCGGCGAGCAGTACTTC
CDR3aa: CASSNPSGEQYF

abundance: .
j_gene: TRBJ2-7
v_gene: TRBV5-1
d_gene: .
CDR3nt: TGCGCCAGCAGCTTGGATGGCCGAGCCACCAACGAGCAGTACTTC
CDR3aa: CASSLDGRATNEQYF

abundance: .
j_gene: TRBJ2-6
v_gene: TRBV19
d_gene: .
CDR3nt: TGTGCCAGTAGTCGTTCCCCGTTGGGTGGGTACTCTGGGGCCAACGTCCTGACTTTC
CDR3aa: CASSRSPLGGYSGANVLTF

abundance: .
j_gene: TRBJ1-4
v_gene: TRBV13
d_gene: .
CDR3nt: TGTGCCAGCAGCTTAAGGGAAAGCAGGGATAATGAAAAACTGTTTTTT
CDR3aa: CASSLRESRDNEKLFF

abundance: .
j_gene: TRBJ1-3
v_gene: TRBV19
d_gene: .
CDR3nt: TGTGCCAGTTCGACGGCCTCTGGAAACACCATATATTTT
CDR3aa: CASSTASGNTIYF

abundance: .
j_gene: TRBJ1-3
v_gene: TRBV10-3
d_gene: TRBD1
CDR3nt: TGTGCCATCAGTGAGATCGGACAGGGCTATGGAAACACCATATATTTT
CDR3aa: CAISEIGQGYGNTIYF

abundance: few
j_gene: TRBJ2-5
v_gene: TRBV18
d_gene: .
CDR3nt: TGTGCCAGCTCACTAGAGGAGACCCAGTACTTC
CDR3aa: CASSLEETQYF

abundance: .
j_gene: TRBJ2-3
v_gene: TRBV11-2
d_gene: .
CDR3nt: TGTGCCAGCAGCTTAATTGGGTGGAGTAAAGCTAGCACAGATACGCAGTATTTT
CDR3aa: CASSLIGWSKASTDTQYF

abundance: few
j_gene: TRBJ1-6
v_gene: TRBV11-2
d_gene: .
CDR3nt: TGTGCCAGCAGCTACGGACCGATCGATTCACCCCTCCACTTT
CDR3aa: CASSYGPIDSPLHF

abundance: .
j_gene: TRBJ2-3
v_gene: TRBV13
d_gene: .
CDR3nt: TGTGCCAGCAGCTTATTACTCCTCACCTCGACAGATACGCAGTATTTT
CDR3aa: CASSLLLLTSTDTQYF

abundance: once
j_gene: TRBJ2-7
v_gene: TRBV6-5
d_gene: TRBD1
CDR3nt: TGTGCCAGCAGTTACGGGGACAGCGTCTCCTACGAGCAGTACTTC
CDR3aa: CASSYGDSVSYEQYF

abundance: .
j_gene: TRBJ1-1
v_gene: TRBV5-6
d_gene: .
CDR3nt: TGTGCCAGCAGCTTTGGGGGCGCGGACACTGAAGCTTTCTTT
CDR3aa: CASSFGGADTEAFF

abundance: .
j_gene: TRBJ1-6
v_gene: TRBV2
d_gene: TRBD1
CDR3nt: TGTGCCAGCGGGACAGGAGCACCCCTCCACTTT
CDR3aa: CASGTGAPLHF

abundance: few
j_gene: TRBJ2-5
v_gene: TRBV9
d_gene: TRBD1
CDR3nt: TGTGCCAGCAGCGTAGGGGACAGTACCATCCAAGAGACCCAGTACTTC
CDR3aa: CASSVGDSTIQETQYF

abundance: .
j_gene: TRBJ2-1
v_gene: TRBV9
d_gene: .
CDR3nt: TGTGCCAGCAGCGTTTCCGGACAGAATAGCTACAATGAGCAGTTCTTC
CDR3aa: CASSVSGQNSYNEQFF

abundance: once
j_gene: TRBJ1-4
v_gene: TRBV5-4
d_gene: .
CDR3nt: TGTGCCAGCAGCTTGAGGGGGGCTGGGGGTGAAAAACTGTTTTTT
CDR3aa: CASSLRGAGGEKLFF

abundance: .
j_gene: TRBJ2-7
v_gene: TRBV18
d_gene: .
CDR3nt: TGTGCCAGCTCACCCAACCGAGGGCCCACCTACGAGCAGTACTTC
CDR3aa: CASSPNRGPTYEQYF

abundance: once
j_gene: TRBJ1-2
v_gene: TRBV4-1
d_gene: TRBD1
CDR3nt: TGCGCCAGCAGCCAAGAAGGGACAGGCTATGGCTACACCTTC
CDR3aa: CASSQEGTGYGYTF

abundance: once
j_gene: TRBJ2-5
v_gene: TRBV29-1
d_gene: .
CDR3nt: TGCAGCGTTGAAGGCGGGCGAAGCGCAGAGACCCAGTACTTC
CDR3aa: CSVEGGRSAETQYF

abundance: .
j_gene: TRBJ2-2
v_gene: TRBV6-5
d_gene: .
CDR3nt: TGTGCCAGCAGATCCTCCGGGACGGGGACCGGGGAGCTGTTTTTT
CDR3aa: CASRSSGTGTGELFF

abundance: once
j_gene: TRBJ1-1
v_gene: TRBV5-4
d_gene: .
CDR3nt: TGTGCCAGCAGCTTGGTAGGTCAATCACCGAACACTGAAGCTTTCTTT
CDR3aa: CASSLVGQSPNTEAFF

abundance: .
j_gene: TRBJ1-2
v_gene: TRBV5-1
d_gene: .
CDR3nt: TGCGCCAGCAGCTTGGAGAGCCTCCCCTGGGGCGGCTACACCTTC
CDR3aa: CASSLESLPWGGYTF

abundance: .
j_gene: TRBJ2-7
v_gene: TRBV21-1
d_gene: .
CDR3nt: TGTGCGATCGCAGGGACCTCCTACGAGCAGTACTTC
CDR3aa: CAIAGTSYEQYF

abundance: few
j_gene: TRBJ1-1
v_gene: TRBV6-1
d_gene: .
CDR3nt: TGTGCCAGCAGTGAAGCGTGGGATACTGAAGCTTTCTTT
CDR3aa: CASSEAWDTEAFF

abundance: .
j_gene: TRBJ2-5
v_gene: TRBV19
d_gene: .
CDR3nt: TGTGCCAGTAGTATAGTGGCGGGAGAGACCCAGTACTTC
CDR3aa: CASSIVAGETQYF

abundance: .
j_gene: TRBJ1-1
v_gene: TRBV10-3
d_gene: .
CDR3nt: TGTGCCATCAGTGCCGAGGCGCGGTCGGGGACTGAAGCTTTCTTT
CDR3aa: CAISAEARSGTEAFF

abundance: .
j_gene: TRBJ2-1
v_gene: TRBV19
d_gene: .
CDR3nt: TGTGCCAGTAGTCCCGGACTATCGTACAATGAGCAGTTCTTC
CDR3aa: CASSPGLSYNEQFF

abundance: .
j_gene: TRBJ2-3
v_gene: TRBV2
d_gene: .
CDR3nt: TGTGCCAGCGGAACAGGGGGAGGGACTAGCACAGATACGCAGTATTTT
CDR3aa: CASGTGGGTSTDTQYF

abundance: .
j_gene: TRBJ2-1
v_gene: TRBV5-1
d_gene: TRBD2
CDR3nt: TGCGCCAGCAGCGTCAGCGGGGGCTCCTACAATGAGCAGTTCTTC
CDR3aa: CASSVSGGSYNEQFF

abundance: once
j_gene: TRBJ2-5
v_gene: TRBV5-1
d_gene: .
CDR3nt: TGCGCCAGCAGCTTGGGGGGAGTCCAAGAGACCCAGTACTTC
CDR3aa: CASSLGGVQETQYF

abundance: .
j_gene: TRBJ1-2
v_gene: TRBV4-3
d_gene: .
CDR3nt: TGCGCCAGCAGCCAAGATCGAGGCCAGATGTATGGCTACACCTTC
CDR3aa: CASSQDRGQMYGYTF

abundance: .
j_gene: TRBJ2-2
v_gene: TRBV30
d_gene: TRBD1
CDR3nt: TGTGCCTGGAGTGTACAGGGGACGTACACCGGGGAGCTGTTTTTT
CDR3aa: CAWSVQGTYTGELFF

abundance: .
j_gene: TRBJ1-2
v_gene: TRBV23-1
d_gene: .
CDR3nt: TGCGCCAGCAGTCCCAGGACAGTCTATGGCTACACCTTC
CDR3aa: CASSPRTVYGYTF

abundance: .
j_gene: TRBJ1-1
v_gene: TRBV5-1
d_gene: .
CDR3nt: TGCGCCAGCAGCGTACAGAGACCGAACACTGAAGCTTTCTTT
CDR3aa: CASSVQRPNTEAFF

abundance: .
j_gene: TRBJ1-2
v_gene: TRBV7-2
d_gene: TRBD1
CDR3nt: TGTGCCAGCAGCTTATTAGGGACAGAGGTGGGCTACACCTTC
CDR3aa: CASSLLGTEVGYTF

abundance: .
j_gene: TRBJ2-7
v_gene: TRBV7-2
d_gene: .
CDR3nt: TGTGCCAGCAGCGTGGCCTCCGACGCCTACGAGCAGTACTTC
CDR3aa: CASSVASDAYEQYF

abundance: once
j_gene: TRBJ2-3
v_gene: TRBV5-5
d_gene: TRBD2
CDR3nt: TGTGCCAGCAGTTTCCTCCCGGGACTAGATTCTGATACGCAGTATTTT
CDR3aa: CASSFLPGLDSDTQYF